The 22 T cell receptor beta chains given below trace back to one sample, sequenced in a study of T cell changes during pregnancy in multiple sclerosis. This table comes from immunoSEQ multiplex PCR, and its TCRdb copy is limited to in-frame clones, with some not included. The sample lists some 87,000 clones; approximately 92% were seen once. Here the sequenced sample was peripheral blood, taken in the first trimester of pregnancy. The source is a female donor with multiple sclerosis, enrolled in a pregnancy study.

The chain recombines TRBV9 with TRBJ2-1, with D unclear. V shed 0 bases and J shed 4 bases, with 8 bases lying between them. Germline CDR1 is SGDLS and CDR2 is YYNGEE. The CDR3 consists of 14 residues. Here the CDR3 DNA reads TGTGCCAGCAGCGTAGCCCCAGCGTACAATGAGCAGTTCTTC. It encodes CASSVAPAYNEQFF.

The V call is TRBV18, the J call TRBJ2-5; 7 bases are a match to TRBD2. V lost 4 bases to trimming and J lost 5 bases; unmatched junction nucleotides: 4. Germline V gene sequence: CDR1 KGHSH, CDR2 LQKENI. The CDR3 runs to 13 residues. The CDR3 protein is CASSLLGGETQYF. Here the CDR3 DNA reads TGTGCCAGCTCACTACTGGGGGGGGAGACCCAGTACTTC.

In DNA form, the CDR3 reads TGTGCCAGCTCACCATCGGAGTCTCAGCCCCAGCATTTT. Protein: CASSPSESQPQHF. The chain links TRBV18 to TRBJ1-5; D remains unclear. The CDR3 is made up of 13 amino acids. Germline assignment: CDR1 KGHSH and CDR2 LQKENI. V was shortened by 2 bases and J by 6 bases, with 8 bases between the two germline ends. Full variable domain (outside the CDR3, taken from reference TRBV18 and TRBJ1-5): NAGVMQNPRHLVRRRGQEARLRCSPMKGHSHVYWYRQLPEEGLKFMVYLQKENIIDESGMPKERFSAEFPKEGPSILRIQQVVRGDSAAYFCASSPSESQPQHFGDGTRLSIL.

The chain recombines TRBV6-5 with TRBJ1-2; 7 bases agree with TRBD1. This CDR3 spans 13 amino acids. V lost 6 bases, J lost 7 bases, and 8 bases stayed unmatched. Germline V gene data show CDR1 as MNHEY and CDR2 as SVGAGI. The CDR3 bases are TGTGCCAGCAGCTTACAGGGGCGGGGTGGCTACACCTTC. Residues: CASSLQGRGGYTF.

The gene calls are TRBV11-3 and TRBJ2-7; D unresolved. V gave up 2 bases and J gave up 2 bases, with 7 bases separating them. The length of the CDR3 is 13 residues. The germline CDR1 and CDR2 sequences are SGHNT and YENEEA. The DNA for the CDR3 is TGTGCCAGCAGCTTAAGCCATACCTACGAGCAGTACTTC. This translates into CASSLSHTYEQYF.

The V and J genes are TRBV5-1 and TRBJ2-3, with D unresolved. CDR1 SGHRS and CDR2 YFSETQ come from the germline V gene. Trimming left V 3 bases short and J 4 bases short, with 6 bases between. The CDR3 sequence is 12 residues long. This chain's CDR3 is CASSYSADTQYF. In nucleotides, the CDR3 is TGCGCCAGCAGCTACTCGGCAGATACGCAGTATTTT.

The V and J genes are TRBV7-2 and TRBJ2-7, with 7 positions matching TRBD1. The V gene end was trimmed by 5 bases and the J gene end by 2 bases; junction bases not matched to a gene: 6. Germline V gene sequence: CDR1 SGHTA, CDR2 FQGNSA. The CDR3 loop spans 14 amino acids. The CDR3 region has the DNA TGTGCCAGCAGCCCCTGGACAGGTACCTACGAGCAGTACTTC. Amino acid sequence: CASSPWTGTYEQYF.

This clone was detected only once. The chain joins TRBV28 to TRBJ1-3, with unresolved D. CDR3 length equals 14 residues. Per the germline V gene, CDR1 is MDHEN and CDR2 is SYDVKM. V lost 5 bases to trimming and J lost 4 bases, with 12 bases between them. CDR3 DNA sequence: TGTGCCAGCAGTCCCCCAAGGAGGGGAAACACCATATATTTT. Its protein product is CASSPPRRGNTIYF.

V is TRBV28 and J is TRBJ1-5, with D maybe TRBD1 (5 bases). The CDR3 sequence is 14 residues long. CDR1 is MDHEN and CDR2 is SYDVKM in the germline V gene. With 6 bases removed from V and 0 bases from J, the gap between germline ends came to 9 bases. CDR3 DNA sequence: TGTGCCAGCAGACCCGACAGTAGCAATCAGCCCCAGCATTTT. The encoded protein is CASRPDSSNQPQHF.

The CDR3 reads CASVEYPGSYNEQFF. The DNA of the CDR3 is TGCGCCAGTGTTGAGTACCCTGGCTCCTACAATGAGCAGTTCTTC. This chain joins TRBV5-1 and TRBJ2-1; D ambiguous. Per germline, CDR1 SGHRS and CDR2 YFSETQ. The length of the CDR3 is 15 residues. The V end was cut by 8 bases, the J end by 0 bases, with 15 bases between.

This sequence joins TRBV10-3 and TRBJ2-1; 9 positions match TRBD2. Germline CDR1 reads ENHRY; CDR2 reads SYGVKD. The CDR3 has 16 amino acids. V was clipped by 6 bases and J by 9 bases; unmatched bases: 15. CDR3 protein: CAIRGTGTSWISEQFF. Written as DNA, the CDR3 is TGTGCCATCAGAGGGACCGGGACTAGCTGGATCAGTGAGCAGTTCTTC.

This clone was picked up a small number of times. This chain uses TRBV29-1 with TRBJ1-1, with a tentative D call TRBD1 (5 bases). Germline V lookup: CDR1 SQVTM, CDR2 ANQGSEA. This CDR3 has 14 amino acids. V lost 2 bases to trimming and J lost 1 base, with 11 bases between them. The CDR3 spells CSVEYRLSNTEAFF. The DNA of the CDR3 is TGCAGCGTTGAATACAGGCTATCGAACACTGAAGCTTTCTTT.

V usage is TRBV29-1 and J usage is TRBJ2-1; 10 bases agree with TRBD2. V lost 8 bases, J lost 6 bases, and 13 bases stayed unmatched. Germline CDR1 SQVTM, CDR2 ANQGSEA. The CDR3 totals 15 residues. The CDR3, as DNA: TGCAGCCAGACTCCGTTAGCGGGAGGACCCAATGAGCAGTTCTTC. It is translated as CSQTPLAGGPNEQFF.

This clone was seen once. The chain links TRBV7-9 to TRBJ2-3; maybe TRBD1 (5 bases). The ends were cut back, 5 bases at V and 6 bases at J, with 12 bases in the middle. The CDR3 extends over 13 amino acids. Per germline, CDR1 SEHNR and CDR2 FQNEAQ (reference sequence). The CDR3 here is CASSRVGADTQYF. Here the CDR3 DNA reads TGTGCCAGCAGCCGAGTAGGGGCCGATACGCAGTATTTT.

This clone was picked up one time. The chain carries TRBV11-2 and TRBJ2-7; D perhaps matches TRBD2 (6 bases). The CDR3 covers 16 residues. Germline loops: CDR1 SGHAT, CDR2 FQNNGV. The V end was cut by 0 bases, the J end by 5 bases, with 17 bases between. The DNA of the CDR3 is TGTGCCAGCAGCTTAGATGTTCCCGACGGAGGGGACGAGCAGTACTTC. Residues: CASSLDVPDGGDEQYF.

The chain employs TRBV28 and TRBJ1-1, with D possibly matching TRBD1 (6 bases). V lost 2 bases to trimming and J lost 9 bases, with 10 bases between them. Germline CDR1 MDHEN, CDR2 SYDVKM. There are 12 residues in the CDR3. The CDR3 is CASSLLDSKAFF. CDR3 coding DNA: TGTGCCAGCAGTTTACTGGACAGCAAAGCTTTCTTT.

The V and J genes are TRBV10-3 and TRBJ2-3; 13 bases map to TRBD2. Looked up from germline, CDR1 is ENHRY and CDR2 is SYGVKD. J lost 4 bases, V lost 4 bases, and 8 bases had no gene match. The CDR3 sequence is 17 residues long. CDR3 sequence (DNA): TGTGCCATCAGTGGTGGACTAGCGGGAGATGGGGCAGATACGCAGTATTTT. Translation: CAISGGLAGDGADTQYF.

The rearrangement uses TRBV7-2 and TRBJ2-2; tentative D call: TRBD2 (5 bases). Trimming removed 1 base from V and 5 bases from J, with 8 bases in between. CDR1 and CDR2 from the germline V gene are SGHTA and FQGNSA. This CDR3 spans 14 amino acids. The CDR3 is CASSLGAGTGELFF. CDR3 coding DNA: TGTGCCAGCAGCTTAGGGGCGGGTACCGGGGAGCTGTTTTTT.

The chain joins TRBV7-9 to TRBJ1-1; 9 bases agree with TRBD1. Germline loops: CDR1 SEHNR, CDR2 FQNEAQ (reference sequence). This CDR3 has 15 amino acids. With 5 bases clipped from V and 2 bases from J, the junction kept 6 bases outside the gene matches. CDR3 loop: CASSNRQGVNTEAFF. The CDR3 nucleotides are TGTGCCAGCAGCAACCGACAGGGGGTTAACACTGAAGCTTTCTTT. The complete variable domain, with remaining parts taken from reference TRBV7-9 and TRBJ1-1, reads DTGVSQNPRHKITKRGQNVTFRCDPISEHNRLYWYRQTLGQGPEFLTYFQNEAQLEKSRLLSDRFSAERPKGSFSTLEIQRTEQGDSAMYLCASSNRQGVNTEAFFGQGTRLTVV.

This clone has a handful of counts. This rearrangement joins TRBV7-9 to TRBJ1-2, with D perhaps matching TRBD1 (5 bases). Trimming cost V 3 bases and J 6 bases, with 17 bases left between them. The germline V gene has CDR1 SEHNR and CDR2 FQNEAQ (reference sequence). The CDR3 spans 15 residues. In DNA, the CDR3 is TGTGCCAGCAGCTTCCAGCAGGGCGGGATGCATGGCTACACCTTC. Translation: CASSFQQGGMHGYTF.

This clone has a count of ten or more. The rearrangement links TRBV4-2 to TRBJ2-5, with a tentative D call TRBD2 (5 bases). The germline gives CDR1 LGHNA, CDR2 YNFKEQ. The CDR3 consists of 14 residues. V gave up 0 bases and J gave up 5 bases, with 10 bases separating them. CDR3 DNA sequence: TGTGCCAGCAGCCAAGATGCGAGGGTGGAGACCCAGTACTTC. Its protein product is CASSQDARVETQYF.

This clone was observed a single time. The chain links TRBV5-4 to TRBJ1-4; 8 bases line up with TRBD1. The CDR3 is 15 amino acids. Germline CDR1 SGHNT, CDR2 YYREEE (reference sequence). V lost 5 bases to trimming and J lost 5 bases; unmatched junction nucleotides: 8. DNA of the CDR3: TGTGCCAGCAGTCTCGGGGACAGGACGAATGAAAAACTGTTTTTT. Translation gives CASSLGDRTNEKLFF.